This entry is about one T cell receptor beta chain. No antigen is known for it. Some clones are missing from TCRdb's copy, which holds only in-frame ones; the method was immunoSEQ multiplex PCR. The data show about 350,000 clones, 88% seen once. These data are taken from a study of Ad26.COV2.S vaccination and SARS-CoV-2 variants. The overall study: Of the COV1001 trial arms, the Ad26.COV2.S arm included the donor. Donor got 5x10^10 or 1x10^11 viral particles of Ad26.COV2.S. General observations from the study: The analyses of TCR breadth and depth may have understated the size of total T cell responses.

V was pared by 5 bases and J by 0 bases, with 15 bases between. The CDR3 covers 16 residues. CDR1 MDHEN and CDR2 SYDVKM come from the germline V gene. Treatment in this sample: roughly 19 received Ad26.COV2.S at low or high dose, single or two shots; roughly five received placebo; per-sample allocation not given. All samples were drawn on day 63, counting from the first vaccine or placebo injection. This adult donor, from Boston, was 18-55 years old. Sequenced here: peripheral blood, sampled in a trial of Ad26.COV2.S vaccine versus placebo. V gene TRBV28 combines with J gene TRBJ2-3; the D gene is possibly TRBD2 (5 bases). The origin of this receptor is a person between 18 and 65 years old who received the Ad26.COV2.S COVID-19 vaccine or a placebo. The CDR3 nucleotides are TGTGCCAGCAGTCTAATCGGGGTCACTAGCACAGATACGCAGTATTTT. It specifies CASSLIGVTSTDTQYF.